Below, 13 T cell receptor beta chains from the same sample are listed, as sequenced in a study of T-cell memory formation after mild COVID-19. TCRdb used MiXCR to reprocess the 5' RACE reads, holding one entry per CDR3 protein. The sample includes some 45,000 distinct CDR3 sequences, 25% to 35% of them seen just once. Sequencing was carried out using PBMCs or a T cell subset sorted from them (not recorded which). Receptors were obtained from a young man who had mild COVID-19 (a few samples of this study predate the infection). Cell type and time point are not known.

This clonotype was found once. The rearrangement links TRBV7-3 to TRBJ2-3; D ambiguous. Germline assignment: CDR1 SGHTA and CDR2 FQGTGA. Trimming took off 4 bases at V and 4 bases at J, with 12 bases between the two ends. The CDR3 is made up of 14 amino acids. CDR3: CASSSESGADTQYF. The CDR3 DNA reads TGTGCCAGCAGCTCTGAGAGTGGAGCAGATACGCAGTATTTT. The full variable domain, in which reference TRBV7-3 and TRBJ2-3 provide the parts outside the CDR3, is GAGVSQTPSNKVTEKGKYVELRCDPISGHTALYWYRQSLGQGPEFLIYFQGTGAADDSGLPNDRFFAVRPEGSVSTLKIQRTERGDSAVYLCASSSESGADTQYFGPGTRLTVL.

The gene calls are TRBV12-3 or TRBV12-4 and TRBJ2-2; weak D call: TRBD1 (5 bases). The CDR3 length is 15 residues. V was clipped by 2 bases and J by 5 bases, with 12 bases between them. CDR3 DNA sequence: TGTGCCAGCAGTTTAACCTGGGGCTCTACCGGGGAGCTGTTTTTT. Translation gives CASSLTWGSTGELFF.

The sample holds a few counts of this clonotype. This chain joins TRBV7-9 and TRBJ2-7; TRBD2 is a possible D gene (6 bases). Trimming took off 1 base at V and 2 bases at J, with 6 bases between the two ends. The CDR3 runs 13 residues. Germline lookup yields CDR1 SEHNR and CDR2 FQNEAQ (reference sequence). The CDR3 DNA is TGTGCCAGCAGCTTAGGACTAGCCTACGAGCAGTACGTC. Its translation is CASSLGLAYEQYV.

This clonotype appeared a few times. The gene calls are TRBV6-5 and TRBJ2-2; D is ambiguous. CDR1 is MNHEY and CDR2 is SVGAGI in the germline V gene. V shed 5 bases and J shed 7 bases, with 20 bases lying between them. The CDR3 totals 16 residues. CDR3 nucleotide sequence: TGTGCCAGCAGTGAAAATCCCCGTGCCCCTGGCGGGGAGCTGTTTTTT. Its translation is CASSENPRAPGGELFF.

In this sample, this clonotype turned up a few times. The chain has TRBV5-1 and TRBJ1-1, with 7 bases that match TRBD1. V shed 4 bases, J shed 5 bases, and the junction held 11 bases outside the gene matches. The CDR3 loop spans 15 amino acids. CDR1 SGHRS and CDR2 YFSETQ come from the germline V gene. CDR3 sequence reads: CASSPPAGGQTEAFF. As DNA, the CDR3 is TGCGCCAGCAGCCCCCCCGCAGGGGGACAGACTGAAGCTTTCTTT.

The V and J genes are TRBV5-6 and TRBJ2-7, with D possibly TRBD2 on 6 matching bases. Looked up from germline, CDR1 is SGHDT and CDR2 is YYEEEE. This CDR3 region has 15 residues. V lost 0 bases, J lost 2 bases, and 12 bases lay in between. The CDR3 DNA follows: TGTGCCAGCAGCTTGGCCTGGGGGGAAGCCTACGAGCAGTACGTC. Its protein product is CASSLAWGEAYEQYV.

A few counts support this clonotype. The chain carries TRBV12-3 or TRBV12-4 and TRBJ1-1; D gene unclear. V was clipped by 8 bases and J by 0 bases, with 10 bases between them. The CDR3 has 13 amino acids. The CDR3, as DNA: TGTGCCAGCTGTGGAGGCATGAACACTGAAGCTTTCTTT. Residues: CASCGGMNTEAFF.

This chain uses TRBV6-5 with TRBJ1-1; 7 bases are shared with TRBD1. Germline CDR1 reads MNHEY; CDR2 reads SVGAGI. Losses at the gene ends were 5 bases for V and 1 base for J; bases not matched to a gene: 4. CDR3 length: 14 amino acids. CDR3 amino acids: CASSRGQENTEAFF. CDR3 in DNA: TGTGCCAGCAGTCGCGGACAGGAGAACACTGAAGCTTTCTTT.

This clonotype was found once. A read error may produce the germline difference seen at one junction end. This rearrangement joins TRBV6-1 to TRBJ1-2, with D tentatively TRBD1 (6 bases). The V gene's germline CDR1 is MNHNS and CDR2 SASEGT. The CDR3 runs to 10 residues. The CDR3 DNA is TGTGCCATTTCCCCCGGGACAAAGAGTTTC. Translating it yields CAISPGTKSF.

This clonotype came up a few times. This chain joins TRBV3-1 and TRBJ2-3; 10 bases are shared with TRBD2. The CDR3 runs to 18 residues. From germline, CDR1 is LGHDT and CDR2 YNNKEL (reference sequence). The ends lost 4 bases at V and 11 bases at J; junction bases unmatched: 21. The CDR3 nucleotides are TGTGCCAGCAGCCCGCGTAGCGGGGGGACCTCACGGGGGGCTGAGCAGTATTTT. This translates into CASSPRSGGTSRGAEQYF.

The V call is TRBV7-2, the J call TRBJ2-7, with TRBD2 matching 10 bases. The trim removed 5 bases at V and 7 bases at J, leaving 2 bases unmatched. This CDR3 is 12 amino acids long. CDR1 and CDR2 (germline): SGHTA, FQGNSA. The DNA of the CDR3 is TGTGCCAGCAGCCTGGGACTAGCGGAGCAGTACGTC. Translated, it gives CASSLGLAEQYV.

This clonotype was seen ten or more times. The chain combines TRBV27 with TRBJ2-1; D not resolved. CDR3 size: 12 residues. V dropped 8 bases and J dropped 5 bases, with 10 bases sitting between them. The V gene's germline CDR1 is MNHEY and CDR2 SMNVEV (reference sequence). The CDR3: CASLAPNNEQFF. The CDR3 bases are TGTGCCAGCCTGGCGCCCAACAATGAGCAGTTCTTC.

This clonotype came up a few times. The V gene is TRBV5-1, the J gene TRBJ2-1; 9 bases are a match to TRBD1. This CDR3 comprises 15 residues. Germline V lookup: CDR1 SGHRS, CDR2 YFSETQ. V trimming: 4 bases; J trimming: 7 bases; junction bases outside the gene matches: 9. CDR3 sequence: CASSLLDRGGNEQFF. CDR3 DNA: TGCGCCAGCAGCCTTTTGGACAGGGGAGGAAATGAGCAGTTCTTC.